One and the same sample provided the 21 T cell receptor beta chains below, sequenced in a study of cytomegalovirus exposure and HLA in healthy donors. Assay used: immunoSEQ multiplex PCR; TCRdb lists only in-frame clones, some missing. The data contain hundreds of thousands of clones, 70% to 90% of them singletons. Source material: PBMCs. These receptors originate from a young woman in good health and CMV-seronegative.

The chain employs TRBV11-2 and TRBJ1-6; 9 nucleotides line up with TRBD1. The germline gives CDR1 SGHAT, CDR2 FQNNGV. CDR3 length: 18 amino acids. V shed 5 bases, J shed 0 bases, and the junction held 8 bases outside the gene matches. Written as DNA, the CDR3 is TGTGCCAGCAGCAACCGGGACAGGGATAGCTCCTATAATTCACCCCTCCACTTT. It yields the protein CASSNRDRDSSYNSPLHF.

This clone was counted only a few times. CDR3 bases: TGTGCCAGCAGTCTCGACAGGGGTGGTCAGCCCCAGCATTTT. The encoded protein is CASSLDRGGQPQHF. V gene TRBV27 combines with J gene TRBJ1-5; 8 nucleotides line up with TRBD1. CDR1 and CDR2 from the germline V gene are MNHEY and SMNVEV (reference sequence). This CDR3 is 14 amino acids long. V shed 5 bases, J shed 6 bases, and the junction held 6 bases outside the gene matches.

This chain connects TRBV23-1 to TRBJ1-5, with 7 bases identical to TRBD1. TRBV23-1 is an ORF, with its function uncertain. This CDR3 is 12 amino acids long. Unmatched junction bases numbered 4, after V lost 3 bases and J lost 11 bases. CDR3 DNA: TGCGCCAGCAGTCAGTCAGGGGGTTCCCAGCATTTT. It is translated as CASSQSGGSQHF.

This chain uses TRBV15 with TRBJ1-2; 9 positions match TRBD1. Germline CDR1 reads LNHNV; CDR2 reads YYDKDF (reference sequence). Losses at the gene ends were 0 bases for V and 3 bases for J; bases not matched to a gene: 5. This CDR3 is built from 16 residues. CDR3 region: CATSRDRDRAYYGYTF. The CDR3, as DNA: TGTGCCACCAGCAGAGACCGGGACAGGGCCTACTATGGCTACACCTTC.

The chain uses TRBV30 and TRBJ2-7; tentative D call: TRBD2 (5 bases). The CDR3 runs to 13 residues. Germline assignment: CDR1 GTSNPN and CDR2 SVGIG (reference sequence). V was pared by 4 bases and J by 0 bases, with 10 bases between. The CDR3 protein is CAWTQGSSYEQYF. The CDR3, as DNA: TGTGCCTGGACGCAAGGGAGCTCCTACGAGCAGTACTTC.

As to this clone: One junction end does not reproduce the germline sequence, and a read error may be involved. This chain joins TRBV11-2 and TRBJ1-1, with D perhaps TRBD1 (6 bases). This CDR3 comprises 12 residues. Per the germline V gene, CDR1 is SGHAT and CDR2 is FQNNGV. CDR3 protein: CASSFYQGFGVF. The CDR3 DNA sequence: TGTGCCAGCAGCTTTTATCAGGGGTTCGGAGTCTTT.

The rearrangement joins TRBV7-9 to TRBJ2-6, with D perhaps matching TRBD2 (5 bases). This CDR3 is built from 15 residues. Germline V CDR1 and CDR2: SEHNR, FQNEAQ (reference sequence). Trimming left V 5 bases short and J 2 bases short, with 10 bases between. This CDR3 is CASSPGIAGANVLTF. The CDR3 DNA reads as TGTGCCAGCAGCCCCGGGATTGCTGGGGCCAACGTCCTGACTTTC.

This chain joins TRBV5-4 and TRBJ2-3; 8 nucleotides agree with TRBD1. The CDR3 sequence is 16 residues long. Germline lookup yields CDR1 SGHNT and CDR2 YYREEE (reference sequence). V gave up 4 bases and J gave up 5 bases; unmatched junction bases: 12. The CDR3 reads CASSRATGDRKDTQYF. The CDR3 DNA follows: TGTGCCAGCAGCCGGGCGACAGGGGATCGGAAAGATACGCAGTATTTT. The complete variable domain, with remaining parts taken from reference TRBV5-4 and TRBJ2-3, reads ETGVTQSPTHLIKTRGQQVTLRCSSQSGHNTVSWYQQALGQGPQFIFQYYREEENGRGNFPPRFSGLQFPNYSSELNVNALELDDSALYLCASSRATGDRKDTQYFGPGTRLTVL.

The chain is built from TRBV18 and TRBJ2-7; 11 bases align to TRBD2. The CDR3 has 15 amino acids. Unmatched junction bases numbered 5, after V lost 3 bases and J lost 4 bases. Germline CDR1 is KGHSH and CDR2 is LQKENI. The CDR3 is CASSPTGTSGYEQYF. CDR3 bases: TGTGCCAGCTCACCCACCGGGACTAGCGGTTACGAGCAGTACTTC.

The CDR3 bases are TGCGCCAGCAGCTTGGGGGCCGGGACAGGGGCAGGTGCAGATACGCAGTATTTT. Its protein product is CASSLGAGTGAGADTQYF. This chain joins TRBV5-1 and TRBJ2-3; 10 nucleotides match TRBD1. J gave up 4 bases and V 0 bases, and 11 bases lay outside the gene matches. The V gene's germline CDR1 is SGHRS and CDR2 YFSETQ. The CDR3 sequence is 18 residues long.

CDR3 DNA: TGTGCCAGCAGCCTCCTCCACCGGGACAGGCCTTACAATGAGCAGTTCTTC. It encodes CASSLLHRDRPYNEQFF. The chain uses TRBV14 and TRBJ2-1, with 8 positions matching TRBD1. The junction had 12 bases not matched to a gene; V was cut back by 4 bases and J by 4 bases. The CDR3 has 17 amino acids. The germline V gene has CDR1 SGHDN and CDR2 FVKESK.

CDR3 bases: TGTGCCAGCAGCTTAGCGGGGGAGACCACAGATACGCAGTATTTT. Its protein is CASSLAGETTDTQYF. The chain carries TRBV13 and TRBJ2-3, with a possible D match to TRBD2 (6 bases). Trimming pared 1 base from V and 2 bases from J, leaving 10 bases between. This CDR3 spans 15 amino acids. Per the germline V gene, CDR1 is PRHDT and CDR2 is FYEKMQ (reference sequence).

In its sample, this clone was seen a few times. The genes are TRBV4-1 and TRBJ1-2; TRBD1 is a possible D gene (5 bases). The CDR3 loop spans 14 amino acids. Trimming shortened V by 3 bases and J by 7 bases, and 15 bases separated the two germline ends. CDR1 is MGHRA and CDR2 is YSYEKL in the germline V gene. In DNA form, the CDR3 reads TGCGCCAGCAGCCAGCGGGGGGACGTGCGTGGCTACACCTTC. Its protein is CASSQRGDVRGYTF.

The V call is TRBV6-1, the J call TRBJ1-2; tentatively, D is TRBD1 (5 bases). The CDR3 consists of 14 residues. Per the germline V gene, CDR1 is MNHNS and CDR2 is SASEGT. Deletions cut 6 bases from V and 2 bases from J, with 13 bases between. In DNA, the CDR3 is TGTGCCAGCAGCCTCACAGGAGCCAACTATGGCTACACCTTC. Protein product: CASSLTGANYGYTF.

This sequence joins TRBV14 and TRBJ2-1; the D gene is possibly TRBD1 (5 bases). This CDR3 comprises 17 residues. Trimming took off 0 bases at V and 0 bases at J, with 12 bases between the two ends. CDR1 SGHDN and CDR2 FVKESK come from the germline V gene. This CDR3 is CASSQDRTRASYNEQFF. The CDR3 coding sequence is TGTGCCAGCAGCCAAGATCGGACAAGGGCCTCCTACAATGAGCAGTTCTTC. Looking up the rest from reference TRBV14 and TRBJ2-1 gives the full variable domain: EAGVTQFPSHSVIEKGQTVTLRCDPISGHDNLYWYRRVMGKEIKFLLHFVKESKQDESGMPNNRFLAERTGGTYSTLKVQPAELEDSGVYFCASSQDRTRASYNEQFFGPGTRLTVL.

The J gene is TRBJ2-5, the V gene TRBV6-6, with a weak D call TRBD2 (5 bases). The CDR3 totals 14 residues. Trimming shortened V by 6 bases and J by 5 bases, and 16 bases separated the two germline ends. CDR1 and CDR2 from the germline V gene are MNHNY and SVGAGI (reference sequence). CDR3 region: CASRPEGSVETQYF. The DNA for the CDR3 is TGTGCCAGCAGACCCGAGGGTAGCGTGGAGACCCAGTACTTC.

This clone was observed a handful of times. The rearrangement links TRBV10-2 to TRBJ1-2, with 10 bases identical to TRBD1. The germline V gene encodes CDR1 WSHSY and CDR2 SAAADI. The CDR3 totals 12 residues. V gave up 8 bases and J gave up 5 bases; unmatched junction bases: 2. The CDR3 is CASGQGGYGYTF. The CDR3 DNA sequence: TGCGCCAGCGGACAGGGGGGGTATGGCTACACCTTC.

Concerning this clone itself: Other DNA sequences within the sample encode an identical CDR3. This chain joins TRBV28 and TRBJ2-1; 7 positions match TRBD2. Germline CDR1 and CDR2: MDHEN and SYDVKM. CDR3 length equals 14 residues. Trimming took 3 bases from V and 6 from J; bases not matched to a gene: 5. As DNA, the CDR3 is TGTGCCAGCAGTTTTGGCGGGAGAGGCAATGAGCAGTTCTTC. Amino acids: CASSFGGRGNEQFF.

The chain combines TRBV9 with TRBJ2-1; TRBD2 matches at 9 bases. Germline V gene lookup returns CDR1 SGDLS and CDR2 YYNGEE. Trimming cost V 4 bases and J 8 bases; bases outside gene matches: 7. The CDR3 consists of 14 residues. The CDR3 reads CASSPPAGGDEQFF. DNA of the CDR3: TGTGCCAGCAGCCCCCCCGCGGGGGGGGATGAGCAGTTCTTC.

V is TRBV15 and J is TRBJ2-5; TRBD2 agrees at 10 bases. The CDR3 is 15 amino acids. Germline loops: CDR1 LNHNV, CDR2 YYDKDF (reference sequence). V gave up 1 base and J gave up 7 bases; unmatched junction bases: 6. The CDR3 DNA sequence: TGTGCCACCAGCAGAGGGACTAGCGGTGGTACGACCCAGTACTTC. This sequence encodes CATSRGTSGGTTQYF.

The chain joins TRBV30 to TRBJ2-7, with 7 bases identical to TRBD1. V gave up 4 bases and J gave up 3 bases; unmatched junction bases: 9. The germline gives CDR1 GTSNPN, CDR2 SVGIG (reference sequence). The CDR3 is made up of 14 amino acids. The CDR3 nucleotides read TGTGCCTGGACTGACAGGGTATTCGGCTACGAGCAGTACTTC. It translates to CAWTDRVFGYEQYF.